This T cell receptor (beta chain) was observed in a study of T cell responses to AZD1222 COVID-19 vaccine. Broader study findings: Just a handful of people given AZD1222 tested seropositive at baseline. Females made up more of the donors, who were largely white British, and clonal diversity may have come out too low.

V lost 7 bases to trimming and J lost 7 bases, with 16 bases between them. CDR1 and CDR2 (germline): LNHNV, YYDKDF (reference sequence). The CDR3 consists of 13 residues. The protocol was immunoSEQ multiplex PCR, while the TCRdb copy is restricted to in-frame clones and leaves out a portion. The profile shows about 130,000 clones, under 95% of them singletons. Comments on this clone: Its antigen is unidentified.

The V and J genes are TRBV15 and TRBJ1-1, with D perhaps TRBD1 (6 bases). This TCR derives from an adult in good health. The material sequenced was peripheral blood, taken on day 0 of AZD1222 vaccination. CDR3 DNA: TGTGCCACCACCCCGCATAAACAGGGTGAAGCTTTCTTT. It translates to CATTPHKQGEAFF.